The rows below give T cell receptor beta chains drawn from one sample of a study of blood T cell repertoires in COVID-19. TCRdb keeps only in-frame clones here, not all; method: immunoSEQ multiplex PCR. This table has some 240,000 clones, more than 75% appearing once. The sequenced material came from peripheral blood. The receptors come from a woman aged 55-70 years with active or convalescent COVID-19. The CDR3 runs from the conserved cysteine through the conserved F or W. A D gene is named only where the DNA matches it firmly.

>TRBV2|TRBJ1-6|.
CASRHESSYNSPLHF
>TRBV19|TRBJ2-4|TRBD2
CASKEGGTSEGALAKNIQYF
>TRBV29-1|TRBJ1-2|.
CSVVGESNYGYTF
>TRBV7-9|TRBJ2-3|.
CASSLKTSPGTQYF
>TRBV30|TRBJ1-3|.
CAWKETGSGNTIYF
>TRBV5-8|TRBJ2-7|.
CASSLRVGREAEQYF
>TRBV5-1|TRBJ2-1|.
CASSLNGGPYNEQFF
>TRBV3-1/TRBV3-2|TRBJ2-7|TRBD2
CASSPIGGWVYEQYF
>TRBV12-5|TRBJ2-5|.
CASGLEIRGQETQYF
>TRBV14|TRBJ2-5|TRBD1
CASSRRRTGQETQYF
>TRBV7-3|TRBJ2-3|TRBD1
CASSRGQRNMGDTQYF
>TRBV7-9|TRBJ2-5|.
CASSHAAEQETQYF
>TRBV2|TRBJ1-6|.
CASSDEQNSPLHF
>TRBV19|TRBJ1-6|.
CASSPTEGGQIYNSPLHF
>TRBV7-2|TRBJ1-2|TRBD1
CASSSGTGEGYTF
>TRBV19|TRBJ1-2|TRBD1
CASTNPHTGGYGYTF
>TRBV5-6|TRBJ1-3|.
CASSRQGGNTIYF
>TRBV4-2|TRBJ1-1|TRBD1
CASSPGTGGLWYTEAFF
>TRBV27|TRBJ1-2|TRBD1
CASSPYPNRQGGNYGYTF
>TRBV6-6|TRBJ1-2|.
CASSYGQGRDYGYTF
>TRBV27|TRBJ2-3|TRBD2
CASSLRGGDGSTDTQYF
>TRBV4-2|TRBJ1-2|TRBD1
CASSRGQGATGYTF
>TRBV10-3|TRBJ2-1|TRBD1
CAISPGQGSYNEQFF
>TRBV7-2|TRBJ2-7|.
CASSLPSSYEQYF
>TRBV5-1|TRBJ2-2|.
CASSPISTGFANTGELFF
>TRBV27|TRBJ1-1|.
CASSLVAASNTEAFF
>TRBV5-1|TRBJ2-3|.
CASSLGRLASASDTQYF
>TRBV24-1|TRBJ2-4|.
CATTPLEPLAKNIQYF
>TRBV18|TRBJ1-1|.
CASSIDRQNTEAFF
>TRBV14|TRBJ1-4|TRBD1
CASSPLDRKLFF
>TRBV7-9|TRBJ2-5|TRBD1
CASSLGDRGVQETQYF
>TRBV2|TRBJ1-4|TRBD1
CASRGWDSPNEKLFF
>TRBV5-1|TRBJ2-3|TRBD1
CASSIRDRSTDTQYF
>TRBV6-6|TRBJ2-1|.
CASSHNNEQFF
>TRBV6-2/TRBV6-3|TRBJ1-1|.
CASSYSTTGTEAFF
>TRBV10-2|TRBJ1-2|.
CASSDLEDSNYRYGYTF
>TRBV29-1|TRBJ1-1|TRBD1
CSVDRGAEAFF
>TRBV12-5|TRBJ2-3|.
CASAQTAGSADTQYF
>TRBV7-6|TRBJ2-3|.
CASSVGLQGTDTQYF
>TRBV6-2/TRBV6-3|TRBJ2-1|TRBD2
CASSYLAGGDNEQFF
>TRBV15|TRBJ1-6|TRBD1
CATSRGGQGNSPLHF
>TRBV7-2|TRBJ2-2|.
CASSPRLDRGDTGELFF
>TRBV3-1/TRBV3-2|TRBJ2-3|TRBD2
CASSRSGGGADTQYF
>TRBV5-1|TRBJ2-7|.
CASSLLASSYEQYF
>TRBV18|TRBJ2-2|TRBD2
CASSPRTSGKTGELFF
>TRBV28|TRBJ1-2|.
CASRGRGYTF
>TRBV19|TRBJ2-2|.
CASSLDGGHGELFF
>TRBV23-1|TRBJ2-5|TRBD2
CASSQCHPPTSGGAAETQYF
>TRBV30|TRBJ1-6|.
CAWTFVSYNSPLHF